The 11 T cell receptor beta chains listed next were all sequenced from one sample in a study of T cell responses to AZD1222 COVID-19 vaccine. Clones were read by immunoSEQ multiplex PCR, and TCRdb kept only the in-frame ones, dropping some. Here the sample spans 43,000 or so clones, roughly 87% being singletons. Sequences were derived from peripheral blood, sampled 28 days after the second AZD1222 dose. The receptors stem from an adult who received the AZD1222 COVID-19 vaccine.

The chain joins TRBV5-1 to TRBJ1-3; D is unresolved. Germline CDR1 reads SGHRS; CDR2 reads YFSETQ. Trimming cost V 7 bases and J 0 bases, with 11 bases left between them. The CDR3 covers 14 residues. The CDR3, as DNA: TGCGCCAGCCGATCAGGAGTCTCTGGAAACACCATATATTTT. Encoded protein: CASRSGVSGNTIYF.

This clone appeared once. CDR3 amino acids: CASTTGDGYTF. The CDR3 DNA reads as TGTGCCAGCACCACCGGGGATGGCTACACCTTC. The chain combines TRBV6-6 with TRBJ1-2; no definite D call. Deletions cut 7 bases from V and 6 bases from J, with 9 bases between. The germline V gene has CDR1 MNHNY and CDR2 SVGAGI (reference sequence). There are 11 residues in the CDR3.

The V gene is TRBV11-2, the J gene TRBJ2-7, with 9 bases aligning to TRBD1. Per germline, CDR1 SGHAT and CDR2 FQNNGV. The CDR3 covers 16 residues. The trim removed 4 bases at V and 5 bases at J, leaving 12 bases unmatched. In DNA form, the CDR3 reads TGTGCCAGCAGCTCACCGGGACAGGGAAAATCCCACGAGCAGTACTTC. Translating it yields CASSSPGQGKSHEQYF.

V and J are TRBV4-2 and TRBJ1-1; 8 bases agree with TRBD1. The CDR3 length is 15 residues. Trimming cost V 4 bases and J 0 bases; bases outside gene matches: 4. The V gene's germline CDR1 is LGHNA and CDR2 YNFKEQ. Here the CDR3 reads CASSPTGALNTEAFF. The CDR3 DNA reads as TGTGCCAGCAGCCCGACAGGGGCCTTGAACACTGAAGCTTTCTTT.

The chain carries TRBV9 and TRBJ1-2, with unresolved D. Trimming removed 0 bases at V and 6 bases at J, with 18 bases between. The CDR3 contains 16 residues. CDR1 and CDR2 from the germline V gene are SGDLS and YYNGEE. Written as DNA, the CDR3 is TGTGCCAGCAGCGTAGACGCCATGGTCAGTTTCGATGGCTACACCTTC. Translating gives CASSVDAMVSFDGYTF.

This clone was recorded a few times. The J gene is TRBJ2-2, the V gene TRBV19; TRBD1 is a possible D gene (5 bases). Per the germline V gene, CDR1 is LNHDA and CDR2 is SQIVND (reference sequence). V was shortened by 4 bases and J by 5 bases, with 11 bases between the two germline ends. The CDR3 has 14 residues. The CDR3 DNA follows: TGTGCCAGTAGTACCTCAGGGTATACCGGGGAGCTGTTTTTT. It is translated as CASSTSGYTGELFF. The variable domain in full, completed from reference TRBV19 and TRBJ2-2, reads DGGITQSPKYLFRKEGQNVTLSCEQNLNHDAMYWYRQDPGQGLRLIYYSQIVNDFQKGDIAEGYSVSREKKESFPLTVTSAQKNPTAFYLCASSTSGYTGELFFGEGSRLTVL.

The chain is built from TRBV13 and TRBJ2-3, with D uncertain. CDR1 and CDR2 (germline): PRHDT, FYEKMQ (reference sequence). CDR3 length equals 15 residues. V was cut by 0 bases and J by 0 bases, with 7 bases left in between. The CDR3 protein is CASSLGLTSTDTQYF. The CDR3 region has the DNA TGTGCCAGCAGCTTAGGGCTAACGAGCACAGATACGCAGTATTTT. The full variable domain, completed using reference TRBV13 and TRBJ2-3, is AAGVIQSPRHLIKEKRETATLKCYPIPRHDTVYWYQQGPGQDPQFLISFYEKMQSDKGSIPDRFSAQQFSDYHSELNMSSLELGDSALYFCASSLGLTSTDTQYFGPGTRLTVL.

The chain couples TRBV5-1 to TRBJ1-1, with D hard to call. The ends were cut back, 1 base at V and 8 bases at J, with 9 bases in the middle. This CDR3 is built from 12 residues. Germline V gene lookup returns CDR1 SGHRS and CDR2 YFSETQ. CDR3 sequence reads: CASSLRREEAFF. The CDR3 DNA sequence: TGCGCCAGCAGCTTGCGTCGAGAGGAAGCTTTCTTT.

This clone was found once. The DNA of the CDR3 is TGTGCCAGCTCTCCTAATTGGGGACAGCAGCTCTATGGCTACACCTTC. Its protein product is CASSPNWGQQLYGYTF. The chain employs TRBV18 and TRBJ1-2, with 7 bases aligning to TRBD1. V lost 6 bases to trimming and J lost 4 bases; unmatched junction nucleotides: 14. There are 16 residues in the CDR3. The germline gives CDR1 KGHSH, CDR2 LQKENI.

V and J are TRBV4-2 and TRBJ1-2; D unresolved. Germline V gene lookup returns CDR1 LGHNA and CDR2 YNFKEQ. This CDR3 comprises 15 residues. Trimming removed 4 bases at V and 1 base at J, with 13 bases between. The CDR3 region is CASSPGTGINYGYTF. DNA of the CDR3: TGTGCCAGCAGCCCGGGTACCGGGATTAACTATGGCTACACCTTC.

The CDR3 is CASSFGGDTEAFF. CDR3 sequence (DNA): TGTGCCAGCAGCTTCGGCGGCGACACTGAAGCTTTCTTT. This chain connects TRBV7-6 to TRBJ1-1, with D uncertain. CDR1 SGHVS and CDR2 FNYEAQ come from the germline V gene. Trimming shortened V by 3 bases and J by 3 bases, and 8 bases separated the two germline ends. The CDR3 consists of 13 residues.